This is a list of T cell receptor beta chains from one sample in a study. TCRdb re-analysed the 5' RACE reads in MiXCR, keeping a single row per CDR3 protein. The sample holds tens of thousands of distinct CDR3 sequences; more than 25% are singletons and the top ten take 2% to 2.5%. Input material: naive CD4+ T cells sorted from blood. Every receptor here comes from a female donor with breast cancer. Both conserved end residues are part of each CDR3. The D gene is left open where the match is weak. The size entry is marked missing in some rows and otherwise reads once, few, many or a size class.

v_call: TRBV7-2; clone_size: few; d_call: NA; j_call: TRBJ2-5; cdr3_nt: TGTGCCAGCAGCTTGTCCACGGACAGAGGAGAGACCCAGTACTTC; cdr3_aa: CASSLSTDRGETQYF
v_call: TRBV12-3/TRBV12-4; clone_size: few; d_call: NA; j_call: TRBJ1-2; cdr3_nt: TGTGCCAGCAGTTTCGTCACCTGGCCCTATAAGGGCTACACCTTC; cdr3_aa: CASSFVTWPYKGYTF
v_call: TRBV20-1; clone_size: NA; d_call: TRBD2; j_call: TRBJ2-7; cdr3_nt: TGCAGTGCTAGAGAAGGCGGGGGGGCCAAGGACGAGCAGTACTTC; cdr3_aa: CSAREGGGAKDEQYF
v_call: TRBV24-1; clone_size: NA; d_call: TRBD1; j_call: TRBJ2-3; cdr3_nt: TGTGTCACCAGTGAGACAGGGGGAACAGATACGCAGTATTTT; cdr3_aa: CVTSETGGTDTQYF
v_call: TRBV9; clone_size: NA; d_call: NA; j_call: TRBJ1-6; cdr3_nt: TGTGCCAGCAGCTTCTCCACCGGGACGGTGAATTCACCCCTCCACTTT; cdr3_aa: CASSFSTGTVNSPLHF
v_call: TRBV2; clone_size: few; d_call: NA; j_call: TRBJ2-2; cdr3_nt: TGTGCCAGCAGTTGGGGGCGGGTGAACACCGGGGAGCTGTTTTTT; cdr3_aa: CASSWGRVNTGELFF
v_call: TRBV7-6; clone_size: few; d_call: TRBD1; j_call: TRBJ2-3; cdr3_nt: TGTGCCAGCAGCGGGGACAGACCCCTGCGGGCCACAGATACGCAGTATTTT; cdr3_aa: CASSGDRPLRATDTQYF
v_call: TRBV10-3; clone_size: few; d_call: NA; j_call: TRBJ2-7; cdr3_nt: TGTGCCATCAGTGAGGTTCGGATATACGAGCAGTACTTC; cdr3_aa: CAISEVRIYEQYF
v_call: TRBV4-2; clone_size: few; d_call: NA; j_call: TRBJ1-6; cdr3_nt: TGTGCCAGCAGCCAAGACACAGGGTTGAATTCACCCCTCCACTTT; cdr3_aa: CASSQDTGLNSPLHF
v_call: TRBV12-3/TRBV12-4; clone_size: NA; d_call: NA; j_call: TRBJ2-6; cdr3_nt: TGTGCCAGCAGTTTTACTGGGGCCAACGTCCTGACTTTC; cdr3_aa: CASSFTGANVLTF
v_call: TRBV10-3; clone_size: NA; d_call: TRBD2; j_call: TRBJ2-1; cdr3_nt: TGTGCCATCAGTGAACTAGCGGCCGTCTACAATGAGCAGTTCTTC; cdr3_aa: CAISELAAVYNEQFF
v_call: TRBV12-3/TRBV12-4; clone_size: NA; d_call: TRBD1; j_call: TRBJ2-1; cdr3_nt: TGTGCCAGCAGTTTACTGACAGGGGTTGGCAATGAGCAGTTCTTC; cdr3_aa: CASSLLTGVGNEQFF
v_call: TRBV29-1; clone_size: NA; d_call: TRBD1; j_call: TRBJ2-1; cdr3_nt: TGCAGCGTTGAAGATCCGGGACAGCTTGGGGATGAGCAGTTCTTC; cdr3_aa: CSVEDPGQLGDEQFF
v_call: TRBV6-6; clone_size: many; d_call: TRBD1; j_call: TRBJ1-2; cdr3_nt: TGTGCCAGCAGTTACTCAACAGGGGGCTATGGCTACACCTTC; cdr3_aa: CASSYSTGGYGYTF
v_call: TRBV7-9; clone_size: few; d_call: TRBD1; j_call: TRBJ2-3; cdr3_nt: TGTGCCAGCAGCTCCCCCCGGGGGACAGGAAAGACCACAGATACGCAGTATTTT; cdr3_aa: CASSSPRGTGKTTDTQYF
v_call: TRBV21-1; clone_size: few; d_call: NA; j_call: TRBJ1-5; cdr3_nt: TGTGCCAGCAGCGCCCTAAAGTCAGAGATTAGCAATCAGCCCCAGCATTTT; cdr3_aa: CASSALKSEISNQPQHF
v_call: TRBV5-1; clone_size: few; d_call: NA; j_call: TRBJ1-1; cdr3_nt: TGCGCCAGCAGCTTGGGGGGGGCGCGGAACACTGAAGCTTTCTTT; cdr3_aa: CASSLGGARNTEAFF